Listed here are 20 T cell receptor beta chains from one sample, sequenced in a study of beta chain features in type 1 diabetes. All of the isolated RNA was reverse transcribed, so expressed TCRB transcripts were sequenced. The protocol was immunoSEQ multiplex PCR, while the TCRdb copy is restricted to in-frame clones and leaves out a portion. The sample comprises fewer than 350,000 clones, roughly a fifth of which are singletons, and approximately 0.046% rests with the top ten. The sequencing sample was made of naive CD4+ T cells from blood. These receptors were collected from a woman under 30 in good health.

The sample holds a few counts of this clone. J is TRBJ1-2 and V is TRBV7-2; D remains ambiguous. Per the germline V gene, CDR1 is SGHTA and CDR2 is FQGNSA. CDR3 size: 16 residues. The CDR3 DNA reads as TGTGCTCTCACCCAGCGCGTGTCGGGTACCGTAGGTGGCTACACCTTC. Translated, it gives CALTQRVSGTVGGYTF.

The sample holds a few counts of this clone. The chain couples TRBV28 to TRBJ2-5, with a tentative D call TRBD1 (5 bases). The CDR3 length is 15 residues. V was trimmed by 5 bases and J by 3 bases, leaving 16 bases between them. Per the germline V gene, CDR1 is MDHEN and CDR2 is SYDVKM. The DNA of the CDR3 is TGTGCCAGCAGTCCCCTTTTCACGACAGAAGAGACCCAGTACTTC. Amino acid sequence: CASSPLFTTEETQYF.

The J gene is TRBJ2-5, the V gene TRBV7-9; D not resolved. CDR1 is SEHNR, CDR2 FQNEAQ, per germline (reference sequence). CDR3 length: 12 amino acids. The ends were cut back, 2 bases at V and 2 bases at J, with 3 bases in the middle. The CDR3 spells CASSLQQETQYF. DNA for the CDR3: TGTGCCAGCAGCTTACAGCAAGAGACCCAGTACTTC.

J is TRBJ2-1 and V is TRBV4-1, with 8 bases fitting TRBD2. There are 19 residues in the CDR3. Germline V lookup: CDR1 MGHRA, CDR2 YSYEKL. V trimming: 1 base; J trimming: 1 base; junction bases outside the gene matches: 12. In DNA, the CDR3 is TGCGCCAGCAGCCAAGCAATTATAAGCCTAGCGGGTTCCTACAATGAGCAGTTCTTC. It translates to CASSQAIISLAGSYNEQFF.

This chain uses TRBV5-1 with TRBJ2-5; 7 bases are a match to TRBD1. CDR1 is SGHRS, CDR2 YFSETQ, per germline. The CDR3 runs 13 residues. The V segment lost 3 bases and the J segment 5 bases; nucleotides outside the gene matches: 4. The DNA of the CDR3 is TGCGCCAGCAGCTCGGGACAGAGGGAGACCCAGTACTTC. Residues: CASSSGQRETQYF.

This clone was observed a few times. This chain joins TRBV30 and TRBJ1-2, with D possibly matching TRBD1 (6 bases). The CDR3 totals 12 residues. Per the germline V gene, CDR1 is GTSNPN and CDR2 is SVGIG (reference sequence). Trimming left V 5 bases short and J 7 bases short, with 14 bases between. DNA for the CDR3: TGTGCCTGGGGTACAGGGTTAAGTGGCTACACCTTC. Translating gives CAWGTGLSGYTF.

This clone was counted only a few times. The chain carries TRBV5-4 and TRBJ2-5, with TRBD1 as a possible D gene (5 bases). Trimming took 2 bases from V and 5 from J, leaving 16 bases between them. CDR1 and CDR2 (germline): SGHNT, YYREEE (reference sequence). The CDR3 is 15 residues long. The CDR3 is CASSFDVGKGETQYF. For the CDR3, the DNA is TGTGCCAGCAGCTTCGACGTGGGGAAGGGGGAGACCCAGTACTTC.

The genes are TRBV9 and TRBJ1-1; tentative D call: TRBD1 (6 bases). The CDR3 contains 13 residues. The germline CDR1 and CDR2 sequences are SGDLS and YYNGEE. Trimming stripped 2 bases from V and 4 bases from J, with 9 bases between. The CDR3, as DNA: TGTGCCAGCAGCGTCAGGGGTGGCACTGAAGCTTTCTTT. Its protein product is CASSVRGGTEAFF.

This clone was recorded a few times. The CDR3 nucleotides read TGTGCCAGCAGTTATCCGGGACAGCACAATCAGCCCCAGCATTTT. Translated: CASSYPGQHNQPQHF. The chain has TRBV6-9 and TRBJ1-5; 7 positions agree with TRBD1. The CDR3 consists of 15 residues. Trimming took 2 bases from V and 3 from J; bases not matched to a gene: 4. The germline CDR1 and CDR2 sequences are MNHGY and SVAAGI.

This clone has only a few counts. Other DNA sequences within the sample encode an identical CDR3. The chain links TRBV30 to TRBJ2-3, with 8 bases matching TRBD2. Trimming cost V 1 base and J 3 bases; bases outside gene matches: 0. Per germline, CDR1 GTSNPN and CDR2 SVGIG (reference sequence). The CDR3 is 13 amino acids. CDR3 in DNA: TGTGCCTGGAGTGGCGGGAGGACAGATACGCAGTATTTT. It encodes CAWSGGRTDTQYF.

The chain carries TRBV21-1 and TRBJ2-5; no DNA check was done on the table's D call, TRBD2. TRBV21-1 is a known pseudogene. The CDR3 is 16 amino acids. CDR3: CASPCSLAEVQETQYF. For the CDR3, the DNA is TGTGCCAGTCCCTGTTCACTAGCAGAAGTACAAGAGACCCAGTACTTC.

J is TRBJ1-1 and V is TRBV18; D is ambiguous. Germline V CDR1 and CDR2: KGHSH, LQKENI. Trimming pared 3 bases from V and 1 base from J, leaving 9 bases between. The CDR3 runs 14 residues. This CDR3 reads CASSPSEGNTEAFF. CDR3 sequence (DNA): TGTGCCAGCTCACCCTCGGAGGGGAACACTGAAGCTTTCTTT.

The chain combines TRBV5-1 with TRBJ2-1, with D maybe TRBD2 (6 bases). Trimming took off 6 bases at V and 9 bases at J, with 16 bases between the two ends. The length of the CDR3 is 13 residues. CDR1 is SGHRS and CDR2 is YFSETQ in the germline V gene. The CDR3 is CASIGEEASEQFF. The CDR3 DNA is TGCGCCAGCATTGGGGAGGAGGCCTCTGAGCAGTTCTTC.

V usage is TRBV6-6 and J usage is TRBJ2-1; 9 bases line up with TRBD2. This CDR3 spans 16 amino acids. Trimming cost V 4 bases and J 4 bases; bases outside gene matches: 8. Germline CDR1 MNHNY, CDR2 SVGAGI (reference sequence). As DNA, the CDR3 is TGTGCCAGCAGTTCCCCGACTAGCGGTGCATACAATGAGCAGTTCTTC. It translates to CASSSPTSGAYNEQFF.

The chain uses TRBV27 and TRBJ2-7; 7 nucleotides line up with TRBD1. V shed 4 bases, J shed 5 bases, and the junction held 5 bases outside the gene matches. Germline CDR1 MNHEY, CDR2 SMNVEV (reference sequence). The CDR3 totals 13 residues. The CDR3 protein is CASSYRGGHEQYF. Here the CDR3 DNA reads TGTGCCAGCAGTTACAGGGGCGGCCACGAGCAGTACTTC.

The chain joins TRBV7-3 to TRBJ1-2; 7 bases line up with TRBD1. J was trimmed by 11 bases and V by 5 bases; bases with no gene match: 14. Germline V gene data show CDR1 as SGHTA and CDR2 as FQGTGA. This CDR3 spans 14 amino acids. The chain's CDR3 is CASSKSTGTESYTF. The CDR3 DNA reads TGTGCCAGCAGCAAATCGACCGGGACAGAGTCTTACACCTTC.

This clone occurred a few times. The chain joins TRBV5-4 to TRBJ2-1, with D possibly matching TRBD1 (6 bases). Trimming stripped 3 bases from V and 11 bases from J, with 18 bases between. The CDR3 totals 14 residues. The V gene's germline CDR1 is SGHNT and CDR2 YYREEE (reference sequence). The CDR3 reads CASSSPRAGTQQFF. The CDR3 region has the DNA TGTGCCAGCAGCTCCCCACGCGCCGGGACACAGCAGTTCTTC. Looking up the rest from reference TRBV5-4 and TRBJ2-1 gives the full variable domain: ETGVTQSPTHLIKTRGQQVTLRCSSQSGHNTVSWYQQALGQGPQFIFQYYREEENGRGNFPPRFSGLQFPNYSSELNVNALELDDSALYLCASSSPRAGTQQFFGPGTRLTVL.

The table lists this clone with a few counts. This chain uses TRBV5-1 with TRBJ1-1; 7 nucleotides match TRBD1. The trim removed 3 bases at V and 0 bases at J, leaving 5 bases unmatched. Germline-derived CDR1 and CDR2 are SGHRS and YFSETQ. CDR3 size: 15 residues. Here the CDR3 reads CASSYGTVMNTEAFF. CDR3 sequence (DNA): TGCGCCAGCAGCTACGGGACAGTCATGAACACTGAAGCTTTCTTT. Combining the CDR3 with reference TRBV5-1 and TRBJ1-1 gives the whole variable domain KAGVTQTPRYLIKTRGQQVTLSCSPISGHRSVSWYQQTPGQGLQFLFEYFSETQRNKGNFPGRFSGRQFSNSRSEMNVSTLELGDSALYLCASSYGTVMNTEAFFGQGTRLTVV.

This clone came up a few times. V and J are TRBV5-1 and TRBJ2-4; 7 nucleotides align to TRBD1. Germline V lookup: CDR1 SGHRS, CDR2 YFSETQ. The ends lost 0 bases at V and 6 bases at J; junction bases unmatched: 0. This CDR3 is built from 13 residues. This CDR3 is CASSLDRGNIQYF. The DNA for the CDR3 is TGCGCCAGCAGCTTGGACAGGGGAAACATTCAGTACTTC.

A few counts support this clone. The rearrangement links TRBV6-4 to TRBJ2-6, with TRBD1 matching over 7 bases. Germline CDR1 and CDR2: MRHNA and SNTAGT. V was pared by 8 bases and J by 2 bases, with 6 bases of the junction left unmatched. CDR3 length equals 15 residues. The CDR3 bases are TGTGCCAGCGCGAAGGGGGCGACTGGGGCCAACGTCCTGACTTTC. Its translation: CASAKGATGANVLTF.